Here is one T cell receptor (beta chain) with its context. Its antigen is unknown. Per-nucleotide qualities are absent, and no much larger clonotype sits a single base away. In the germline V gene, CDR1 corresponds to SGHRS and CDR2 to YFSETQ. The CDR3 covers 16 residues, taking in both the cysteine and the phenylalanine. Only the CDR3 region is kept as DNA, spanning 48 bases read in frame from base 1. At the junction V is shortened by 5 bases and J by 4 bases, with 19 bases in between. This specimen comes from a study of T cell responses to AZD1222 COVID-19 vaccine (dated by TCRdb to the early 2020s). The study in broad terms: AZD1222 recipients whose second dose came at about 4 weeks and those whose second dose came at about 12 weeks were combined into one group, since spike-specific TCR depth and breadth did not differ between the two schedules. A total of 233 trial participants underwent TCR sequencing, of whom 207 received two doses of AZD1222 and around 25 received two doses of the MenACWY control vaccine. Trial participants were enrolled into age subgroups of 18-55, 56-69 and 70-plus years, which contained about 150, 27 and 61 TCR-sequenced participants, respectively.

Results the study describes overall, beyond this receptor: Conclusions about previously exposed vaccinees were limited because only six or seven AZD1222 recipients were SARS-CoV-2 seropositive at baseline. Vaccine-associated CD4 TCRs spanned the whole spike protein, with dominant responses in regions 160-218 and 743-854. A significant rise in spike-specific TCR breadth and depth was observed after two AZD1222 doses relative to day 0 and relative to MenACWY recipients. Most participants were white British and females outnumbered males, and the authors suggested that clonal diversity may have been underestimated. No day 14 peak-response samples were available, so repertoires were characterized only after the peak T cell response. In the small 56-69-year group, the increase in depth fell short of significance, most likely because of low power. Nearly half of unique spike-specific TCRs reportedly recognized epitopes outside regions mutated in the B.1.351 and B.1.1.7 variants.

The CDR3 regions of human TCRbeta chains were subjected to immunosequencing. The paper's processing steps were these. TCRs in the repertoires were matched against a reference library of SARS-CoV-2-specific TCRs that had been generated with the MIRA antigen-specificity platform. Breadth was defined as the fraction of unique TCRs that were SARS-CoV-2-associated. Depth was defined as the fraction of total T cells that were SARS-CoV-2-associated. Using the MIRA data, each spike-specific TCR was mapped to the spike region that the TCR reacts to and placed in a CD4 or CD8 class. Log10-transformed breadth and depth values were compared by one-way ANOVA with Sidak's multiple comparisons tests. As stored in TCRdb, this immuneACCESS dataset retains in-frame rearrangements with V and J assigned. A fraction of the clones does not appear; measured against another copy, unresolved V genes explain less than half of the discrepancy, and the remainder lacks a known reason. That table is the source of V, J and clone size, and D and trimming were worked out from the DNA. The sample table contains more than 95,000 clones; only one count was recorded for roughly 90% of them. The ten largest clones take up 4.2% of the sample.

Explained via the paper, the time point label denotes: baseline before first vaccination. Vaccinee samples came from UK trials COV001 and COV002, including a single-blind randomized controlled phase 2/3 trial of AZD1222 (ChAdOx1 nCoV-19) in healthy adults. For TCRbeta chain sequencing, PBMC samples were collected from trial participants at day 0 and at day 28 after the second dose. This specimen was peripheral blood, taken on day 0 of AZD1222 vaccination. The chain joins TRBV5-1 to TRBJ2-1, with a tentative D gene TRBD1 over 6 matching bases. The TCR sequence derives from an adult in good health. The CDR3 region: CASSRTGTPKYNEQFF. The nucleotides read TGCGCCAGCAGTCGTACCGGGACACCTAAATACAATGAGCAGTTCTTC.